This record looks at one T cell receptor beta chain sequence and its context. Its antigen is unknown. The table came from immunoSEQ multiplex PCR; TCRdb's copy has only in-frame clones and leaves some out. The sample consists of some 120,000 clones, approximately 84% of them appearing once. The source of the sample is a study of T cell responses to AZD1222 COVID-19 vaccine. Across the study: Second-dose recipients at about 4 or about 12 weeks were treated as one pooled group.

The study's findings and limits: Donors skewed white British and female; clonal diversity was possibly underestimated. CD4 TCRs covered the whole spike, strongest at regions 160-218 and 743-854.

The source was peripheral blood, collected on day 0 of AZD1222 vaccination. The TCR originated in an adult in good health.

The CDR3 loop is CASSIGYSTDTQYF. The CDR3 bases are TGTGCCAGTAGTATTGGGTATAGCACAGATACGCAGTATTTT. V usage is TRBV19 and J usage is TRBJ2-3; D unclear. The CDR3 length is 14 residues. V was clipped by 3 bases and J by 0 bases, with 7 bases between them. Germline lookup yields CDR1 LNHDA and CDR2 SQIVND (reference sequence).